Below are 13 T cell receptor beta chains sequenced from a single sample in a study of shared clonotypes between healthy human individuals. Some clones are missing from TCRdb's copy, which holds only in-frame ones; the method was immunoSEQ multiplex PCR. Among about 1.4 million clones listed, approximately 96% were seen once. Sequencing was performed on naive CD4+ T cells sorted from blood. Subset in this sample: CD45RA+ positively selected. These receptor sequences come from a man aged 25 to 40 in good health.

V and J are TRBV7-2 and TRBJ2-7, with 7 bases identical to TRBD2. Germline loops: CDR1 SGHTA, CDR2 FQGNSA. The CDR3 totals 15 residues. The ends lost 3 bases at V and 6 bases at J; junction bases unmatched: 11. CDR3 sequence (DNA): TGTGCCAGCAGCTTCGAAGGCGGGAGACTGGCCGAGCAGTACTTC. Residues: CASSFEGGRLAEQYF.

The V call is TRBV5-1, the J call TRBJ2-3; 7 bases are shared with TRBD2. The junction had 8 bases not matched to a gene; V was cut back by 5 bases and J by 2 bases. The CDR3 is 15 amino acids. Germline V gene data show CDR1 as SGHRS and CDR2 as YFSETQ. CDR3 DNA sequence: TGCGCCAGCAGAAATCAGGCGGGAGTCACAGATACGCAGTATTTT. This codes for CASRNQAGVTDTQYF.

This chain uses TRBV5-4 with TRBJ2-4, with 7 positions matching TRBD1. V was clipped by 2 bases and J by 7 bases; unmatched bases: 9. The CDR3 is 15 residues long. CDR1 and CDR2 from the germline V gene are SGHNT and YYREEE (reference sequence). CDR3 in DNA: TGTGCCAGCAGCTTAGAGGGACAGTCAGTGAACATTCAGTACTTC. As protein: CASSLEGQSVNIQYF.

Concerning this clone itself: The sample contains more than one DNA sequence encoding this CDR3. The chain has TRBV28 and TRBJ2-7; D assignment may be TRBD1 or TRBD2 (5 bases each). From germline, CDR1 is MDHEN and CDR2 SYDVKM. Trimming cost V 2 bases and J 2 bases, with 7 bases left between them. The CDR3 is 13 amino acids. The CDR3 loop is CASSLPGPYEQYF. The CDR3 nucleotides read TGTGCCAGCAGTTTACCGGGACCCTACGAGCAGTACTTC.

Concerning this clone: Other nucleotide sequences in the sample specify the same CDR3. The chain combines TRBV28 with TRBJ1-5; no firm D call. Germline values: CDR1 MDHEN, CDR2 SYDVKM. V was shortened by 3 bases and J by 1 base, with 1 base between the two germline ends. The CDR3 length is 12 residues. The CDR3 spells CASSFSNQPQHF. CDR3 nucleotide sequence: TGTGCCAGCAGTTTCAGCAATCAGCCCCAGCATTTT.

The V call is TRBV28, the J call TRBJ2-7; 12 bases are a match to TRBD2. Germline lookup yields CDR1 MDHEN and CDR2 SYDVKM. This CDR3 has 15 amino acids. Unmatched junction bases numbered 9, after V lost 5 bases and J lost 7 bases. CDR3 in DNA: TGTGCCAGCAGTCCAAGACTAGCGGGAGCCCGAGAGCAGTACTTC. It translates to CASSPRLAGAREQYF. The whole variable domain, remainder taken from reference TRBV28 and TRBJ2-7, is DVKVTQSSRYLVKRTGEKVFLECVQDMDHENMFWYRQDPGLGLRLIYFSYDVKMKEKGDIPEGYSVSREKKERFSLILESASTNQTSMYLCASSPRLAGAREQYFGPGTRLTVT.

This sequence joins TRBV9 and TRBJ2-7; a possible D gene is TRBD2 (5 bases). Looked up from germline, CDR1 is SGDLS and CDR2 is YYNGEE. This CDR3 is 13 amino acids long. V lost 1 base to trimming and J lost 6 bases, with 11 bases between them. Written as DNA, the CDR3 is TGTGCCAGCAGCGTATCGGACGGGGTCGAGCAGTACTTC. The encoded protein is CASSVSDGVEQYF.

With regard to this clone: Other DNA sequences in this specimen translate into the identical CDR3. The rearrangement joins TRBV5-6 to TRBJ1-3; D remains unclear. CDR1 is SGHDT and CDR2 is YYEEEE in the germline V gene. V was shortened by 0 bases and J by 4 bases, with 2 bases between the two germline ends. CDR3 length: 12 residues. The CDR3 coding sequence is TGTGCCAGCAGCTTGGGAGGAAACACCATATATTTT. It codes for CASSLGGNTIYF.

Here the CDR3 reads CASSLYQPSNEKLFF. DNA for the CDR3: TGTGCCAGCAGCTTGTATCAGCCTTCTAATGAAAAACTGTTTTTT. The chain links TRBV11-2 to TRBJ1-4; D remains unclear. Per the germline V gene, CDR1 is SGHAT and CDR2 is FQNNGV. Trimming stripped 3 bases from V and 3 bases from J, with 11 bases between. The CDR3 is 15 amino acids.

This chain connects TRBV5-1 to TRBJ2-7; 7 bases match TRBD2. The length of the CDR3 is 15 residues. Germline-derived CDR1 and CDR2 are SGHRS and YFSETQ. V shed 0 bases and J 2 bases; nucleotides not matched to a gene: 5. Here the CDR3 DNA reads TGCGCCAGCAGCTTGGTGAGCGGGAACACCTACGAGCAGTACTTC. Translation gives CASSLVSGNTYEQYF.

The chain has TRBV28 and TRBJ2-7; D perhaps matches TRBD2 (5 bases). CDR3 length: 16 amino acids. Germline V gives CDR1 MDHEN, CDR2 SYDVKM. Trimming removed 7 bases from V and 3 bases from J, with 22 bases in between. The DNA of the CDR3 is TGTGCCAGCACCGAAACTGGACTCATCCCCCGCTACGAGCAGTACTTC. The encoded protein is CASTETGLIPRYEQYF.

The V and J genes are TRBV6-4 and TRBJ1-1; no firm D call. Between the trimmed V and J ends, which lost 5 bases and 5 bases, there was a span of 12 bases. The CDR3 loop spans 13 amino acids. CDR1 and CDR2 (germline): MRHNA, SNTAGT. CDR3 amino acids: CASSPVWGTEAFF. The CDR3 DNA reads TGTGCCAGCAGTCCCGTTTGGGGTACTGAAGCTTTCTTT.

This clone was seen only once. The CDR3 protein is CASSNAGTGFADTQYF. The CDR3 nucleotides read TGCGCCAGCAGCAACGCCGGGACAGGGTTTGCAGATACGCAGTATTTT. V is TRBV4-1 and J is TRBJ2-3; 9 bases match TRBD1. The CDR3 totals 16 residues. V shed 5 bases and J 4 bases; nucleotides not matched to a gene: 10. The germline CDR1 and CDR2 sequences are MGHRA and YSYEKL.